This T cell receptor beta chain is from a study of blood T cells in healthy people across ages. Findings of the study overall: The recorded TCR beta diversity per million T cells decreased in a roughly linear manner with age.

With a J-beta primer mix and a sample-barcoded 5' primer, a second PCR ran about 7 to 12 cycles. Each sample yielded at least 3 million CDR3-containing paired-end reads. TCRdb reanalysed the 5' RACE reads using MiXCR and keeps one entry per CDR3 protein. The table has roughly 700,000 distinct CDR3 sequences, 20% to 25% seen once. This clonotype was recorded a few times. As yet, its antigen is unknown. These data also featured in a second study, about T cells of mothers and their children.

This clonotype was obtained from a boy aged 10-17 years in good health. Sequencing was done on a sample of blood.

CDR3 sequence reads: CASTDWREQYF. In DNA, the CDR3 is TGTGCCAGCACGGATTGGCGTGAGCAGTACTTC. The rearrangement joins TRBV6-6 to TRBJ2-7; no reliable D call. Trimming cost V 7 bases and J 7 bases, with 11 bases left between them. The CDR3 length is 11 residues. Germline V CDR1 and CDR2: MNHNY, SVGAGI (reference sequence).